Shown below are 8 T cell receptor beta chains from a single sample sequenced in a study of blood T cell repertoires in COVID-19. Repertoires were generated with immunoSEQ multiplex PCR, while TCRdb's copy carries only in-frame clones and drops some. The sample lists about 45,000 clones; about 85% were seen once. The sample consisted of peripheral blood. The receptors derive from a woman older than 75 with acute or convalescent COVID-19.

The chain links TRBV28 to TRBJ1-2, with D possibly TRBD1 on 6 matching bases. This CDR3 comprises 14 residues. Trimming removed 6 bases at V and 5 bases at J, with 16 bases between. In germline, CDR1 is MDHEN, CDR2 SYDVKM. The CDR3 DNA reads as TGTGCCAGCAGCCCTGGACAGCGGATATATGGCTACACCTTC. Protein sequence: CASSPGQRIYGYTF.

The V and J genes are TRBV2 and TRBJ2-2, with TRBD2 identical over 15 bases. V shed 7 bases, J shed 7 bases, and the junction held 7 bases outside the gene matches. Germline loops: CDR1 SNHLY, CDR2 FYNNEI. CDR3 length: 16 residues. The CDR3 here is CASKVGLAGGGGELFF. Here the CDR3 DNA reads TGTGCCAGCAAGGTGGGACTAGCGGGAGGCGGCGGGGAGCTGTTTTTT.

The CDR3 sequence is CASSAAGIIEAFF. The CDR3 nucleotides are TGTGCCAGTAGTGCGGCAGGGATAATTGAAGCTTTCTTT. The chain couples TRBV19 to TRBJ1-1; possible D gene TRBD1, 5 bases. The CDR3 covers 13 residues. CDR1 is LNHDA and CDR2 is SQIVND in the germline V gene (reference sequence). V lost 5 bases and J 7 bases, leaving 14 bases between the germline ends. Full variable domain (missing parts from reference TRBV19 and TRBJ1-1): DGGITQSPKYLFRKEGQNVTLSCEQNLNHDAMYWYRQDPGQGLRLIYYSQIVNDFQKGDIAEGYSVSREKKESFPLTVTSAQKNPTAFYLCASSAAGIIEAFFGQGTRLTVV.

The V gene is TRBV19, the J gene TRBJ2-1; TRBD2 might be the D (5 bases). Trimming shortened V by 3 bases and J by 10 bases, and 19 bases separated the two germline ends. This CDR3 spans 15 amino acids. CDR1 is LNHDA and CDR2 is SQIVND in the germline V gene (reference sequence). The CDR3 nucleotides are TGTGCCAGTAGTATGTGGTCGACTACCCCCGGGGAGCAGTTCTTC. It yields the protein CASSMWSTTPGEQFF.

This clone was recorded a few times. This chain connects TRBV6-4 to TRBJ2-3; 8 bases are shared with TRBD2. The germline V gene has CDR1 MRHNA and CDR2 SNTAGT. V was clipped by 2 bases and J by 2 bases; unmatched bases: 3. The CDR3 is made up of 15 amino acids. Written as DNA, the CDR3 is TGTGCCAGCAGTGACGTAGCGGGGACCACAGATACGCAGTATTTT. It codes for CASSDVAGTTDTQYF.

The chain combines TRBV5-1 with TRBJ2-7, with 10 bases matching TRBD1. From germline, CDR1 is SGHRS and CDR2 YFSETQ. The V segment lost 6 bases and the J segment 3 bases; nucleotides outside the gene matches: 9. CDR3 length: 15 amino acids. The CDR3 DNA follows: TGCGCCAGCAAACTCGGGACAGGGGAAATCTACGAGCAGTACTTC. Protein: CASKLGTGEIYEQYF.

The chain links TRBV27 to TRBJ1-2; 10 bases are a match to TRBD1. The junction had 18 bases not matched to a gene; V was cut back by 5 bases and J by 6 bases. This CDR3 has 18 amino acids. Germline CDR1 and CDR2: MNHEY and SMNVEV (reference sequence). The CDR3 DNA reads TGTGCCAGCAGTCTGCTCGGTTCCCCGGGACAGGGGTTGAATGGCTACACCTTC. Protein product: CASSLLGSPGQGLNGYTF.

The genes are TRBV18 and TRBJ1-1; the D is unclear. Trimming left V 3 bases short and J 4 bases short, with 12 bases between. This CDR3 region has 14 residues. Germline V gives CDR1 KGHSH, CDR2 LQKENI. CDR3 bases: TGTGCCAGCTCACCCGGGTTAGGAATCACTGAAGCTTTCTTT. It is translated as CASSPGLGITEAFF.